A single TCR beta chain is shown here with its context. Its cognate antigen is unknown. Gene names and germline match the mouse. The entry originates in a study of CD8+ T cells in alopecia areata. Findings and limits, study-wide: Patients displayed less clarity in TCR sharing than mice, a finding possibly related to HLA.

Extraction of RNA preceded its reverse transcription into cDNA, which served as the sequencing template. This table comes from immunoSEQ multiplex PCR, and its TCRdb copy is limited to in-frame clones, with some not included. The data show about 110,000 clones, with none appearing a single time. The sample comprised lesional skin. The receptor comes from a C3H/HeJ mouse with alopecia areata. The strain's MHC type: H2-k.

The sequenced part of the CDR3 DNA is TGCACCTGCAGTGCACACAGGGGGCGGGAAGCT. This codes for CTCSAHRGREA. The whole CDR3 sequence reads CTCSAHRGREAEQFF. V gene TRBV1 combines with J gene TRBJ2-1, with 9 bases aligning to TRBD1. The CDR3 end falls 4 residues outside the read, so it is completed with the germline J gene. Germline V gene data show CDR1 as NSQYPW and CDR2 as LRSPGD (reference sequence). The CDR3 consists of 15 residues.